These 26 T cell receptor beta chains originate from one sample sequenced in a study of cytomegalovirus exposure and HLA in healthy donors. The PCR ran on 60 Vbeta and 13 Jbeta primers. TCRdb's copy holds only in-frame clones and misses some; the assay was immunoSEQ multiplex PCR. The sample has approximately 150,000 clones, around 85% seen once. Sequencing was done on a sample of PBMCs. The receptors shown here come from a middle-aged man in good health and CMV-seronegative.

Remarks on this clone: At one end the junction does not follow the germline gene, possibly because of a read error. This chain links TRBV30 with TRBJ2-5; D not resolved. This CDR3 is 11 amino acids long. Germline values: CDR1 GTSNPN, CDR2 SVGIG (reference sequence). CDR3 coding DNA: TGTGTCTGGAGTGTCCCTGAGACCCAGTACTTC. The encoded protein is CVWSVPETQYF.

A few counts support this clone. The genes are TRBV27 and TRBJ2-5, with 9 bases fitting TRBD1. CDR1 is MNHEY, CDR2 SMNVEV, per germline (reference sequence). V lost 6 bases to trimming and J lost 5 bases; unmatched junction nucleotides: 19. The CDR3 runs to 18 residues. This CDR3 reads CASRLRSLGTGNLETQYF. CDR3 bases: TGTGCCAGCAGACTACGCTCCCTCGGGACAGGGAATTTGGAGACCCAGTACTTC.

The chain employs TRBV5-1 and TRBJ2-2; D uncertain. The V end was cut by 4 bases, the J end by 1 base, with 5 bases between. Germline lookup yields CDR1 SGHRS and CDR2 YFSETQ. This CDR3 comprises 13 residues. CDR3 bases: TGCGCCAGCAGCCAGTTGAACACCGGGGAGCTGTTTTTT. It specifies CASSQLNTGELFF.

This clone was recorded only once. The chain carries TRBV11-2 and TRBJ2-1, with TRBD1 identical over 8 bases. The junction had 8 bases not matched to a gene; V was cut back by 5 bases and J by 8 bases. Germline V CDR1 and CDR2: SGHAT, FQNNGV. The CDR3 has 14 amino acids. The DNA of the CDR3 is TGTGCCAGCAGCGGTGAGACAGGGGTCGATGAGCAGTTCTTC. The encoded protein is CASSGETGVDEQFF.

V is TRBV5-4 and J is TRBJ2-5, with D hard to call. Germline V gene data show CDR1 as SGHNT and CDR2 as YYREEE (reference sequence). V lost 4 bases, J lost 2 bases, and 9 bases lay in between. This CDR3 contains 13 residues. The CDR3 region has the DNA TGTGCCAGCAGCCGAACAGAGCAAGAGACCCAGTACTTC. This encodes CASSRTEQETQYF.

A single count supports this clone. The V gene is TRBV19, the J gene TRBJ2-7; tentatively, D is TRBD1 (6 bases). Per the germline V gene, CDR1 is LNHDA and CDR2 is SQIVND (reference sequence). V was trimmed by 3 bases and J by 3 bases, leaving 24 bases between them. This CDR3 is built from 18 residues. CDR3 in DNA: TGTGCCAGTAGTATCGGGTATTCTCTCTCAGGGGCCTTCTACGAGCAGTACTTC. Its translation is CASSIGYSLSGAFYEQYF.

The V and J genes are TRBV7-2 and TRBJ2-1; a possible D gene is TRBD2 (7 bases). V lost 1 base and J 4 bases, leaving 14 bases between the germline ends. The CDR3 loop spans 16 amino acids. Germline CDR1 reads SGHTA; CDR2 reads FQGNSA. The CDR3 DNA reads as TGTGCCAGCAGCTTAGAGTGGAGGGGGGGTTACAATGAGCAGTTCTTC. It codes for CASSLEWRGGYNEQFF.

The chain recombines TRBV7-9 with TRBJ2-2; perhaps TRBD2 as D (5 bases). This CDR3 region has 12 residues. Trimming took 5 bases from V and 7 from J, leaving 8 bases between them. Per germline, CDR1 SEHNR and CDR2 FQNEAQ (reference sequence). The CDR3 here is CASSRGSGELFF. CDR3 coding DNA: TGTGCCAGCAGCCGGGGAAGCGGGGAGCTGTTTTTT.

This sequence joins TRBV5-8 and TRBJ1-5; D remains ambiguous. V was clipped by 4 bases and J by 0 bases, with 8 bases between them. The CDR3 totals 14 residues. Germline V gives CDR1 SGHTS, CDR2 YDEGEE. The CDR3 reads CASSADYSNQPQHF. In DNA, the CDR3 is TGTGCCAGCAGCGCGGATTATAGCAATCAGCCCCAGCATTTT.

This clone has more than one count but fewer than ten. This sequence joins TRBV30 and TRBJ2-5; no reliable D call. Germline assignment: CDR1 GTSNPN and CDR2 SVGIG (reference sequence). The CDR3 covers 12 residues. Trimming shortened V by 7 bases and J by 7 bases, and 16 bases separated the two germline ends. The DNA of the CDR3 is TGTGCCTCAAGTCCCTTATCGGGGACCCAGTACTTC. As protein: CASSPLSGTQYF.

This clone has more than one count but fewer than ten. V is TRBV18 and J is TRBJ2-5; TRBD1 matches 9 bases. The germline V gene encodes CDR1 KGHSH and CDR2 LQKENI. The CDR3 runs to 14 residues. The V gene end was trimmed by 3 bases and the J gene end by 6 bases; junction bases not matched to a gene: 5. CDR3 nucleotide sequence: TGTGCCAGCTCACCTGGGACAGGGAGGCAGACCCAGTACTTC. It yields the protein CASSPGTGRQTQYF.

This sequence joins TRBV27 and TRBJ2-7; tentative D call: TRBD2 (5 bases). Germline V lookup: CDR1 MNHEY, CDR2 SMNVEV (reference sequence). Trimming removed 5 bases from V and 2 bases from J, with 10 bases in between. The CDR3 is 13 residues long. The chain's CDR3 is CASSAGEPYEQYF. The CDR3 DNA is TGTGCCAGCAGTGCCGGGGAGCCCTACGAGCAGTACTTC.

The V gene is TRBV6-5, the J gene TRBJ1-1; TRBD1 is a possible D gene (6 bases). Germline CDR1 MNHEY, CDR2 SVGAGI. The CDR3 spans 13 residues. Between the trimmed V and J ends, which lost 6 bases and 1 base, there was a span of 9 bases. The CDR3 bases are TGTGCCAGCAGAGGGACACAGAACACTGAAGCTTTCTTT. Its translation is CASRGTQNTEAFF.

The chain combines TRBV4-1 with TRBJ2-3; 9 positions match TRBD2. Germline V gives CDR1 MGHRA, CDR2 YSYEKL. The CDR3 runs 19 residues. V dropped 0 bases and J dropped 6; count of bases not matched to a gene: 16. The CDR3 bases are TGCGCCAGCAGCCAAGAGTACAATTCCGGGACTAGCTTAATCGATACGCAGTATTTT. Protein product: CASSQEYNSGTSLIDTQYF.

This clone is a singleton in its sample. The chain couples TRBV6-1 to TRBJ1-1, with TRBD1 matching 8 bases. After removal of 6 bases from V and 4 bases from J, the junction contained 4 bases not matched to a gene. The CDR3 is 13 amino acids. Germline CDR1 MNHNS, CDR2 SASEGT. CDR3 loop: CASSYRGATEAFF. CDR3 coding DNA: TGTGCCAGCAGCTACAGGGGGGCCACTGAAGCTTTCTTT.

This chain joins TRBV6-1 and TRBJ2-4; no clear D gene. Germline CDR1 is MNHNS and CDR2 is SASEGT. CDR3 size: 19 residues. The V end was cut by 2 bases, the J end by 0 bases, with 20 bases between. The CDR3 DNA reads TGTGCCAGCAGTGAAAATTTAGCTTCTTTCGGATTAGCCAAAAACATTCAGTACTTC. Encoded protein: CASSENLASFGLAKNIQYF.

The V gene is TRBV5-4, the J gene TRBJ2-2; no firm D call. The length of the CDR3 is 14 residues. Germline V gene data show CDR1 as SGHNT and CDR2 as YYREEE (reference sequence). Trimming removed 0 bases at V and 1 base at J, with 4 bases between. This chain's CDR3 is CASSLAQNTGELFF. The CDR3 DNA is TGTGCCAGCAGCTTGGCCCAGAACACCGGGGAGCTGTTTTTT.

This clone was seen only a few times. This chain links TRBV10-1 with TRBJ1-2, with D hard to call. Germline CDR1 and CDR2: WNHNN and SYGVQD (reference sequence). V was trimmed by 3 bases and J by 5 bases, leaving 10 bases between them. The length of the CDR3 is 13 residues. The CDR3 loop is CASSDGGSYGYTF. The CDR3 DNA sequence: TGCGCCAGCAGTGACGGCGGAAGTTATGGCTACACCTTC.

The chain recombines TRBV7-2 with TRBJ1-2, with D possibly TRBD1 on 5 matching bases. CDR3 length: 14 residues. The germline gives CDR1 SGHTA, CDR2 FQGNSA. Trimming removed 6 bases at V and 2 bases at J, with 13 bases between. CDR3: CASRATGVNYGYTF. The CDR3, as DNA: TGTGCCAGCAGAGCAACGGGGGTCAACTATGGCTACACCTTC. The whole variable domain, filled in from reference TRBV7-2 and TRBJ1-2, reads GAGVSQSPSNKVTEKGKDVELRCDPISGHTALYWYRQSLGQGLEFLIYFQGNSAPDKSGLPSDRFSAERTGGSVSTLTIQRTQQEDSAVYLCASRATGVNYGYTFGSGTRLTVV.

The chain couples TRBV4-1 to TRBJ2-7; D is possibly TRBD2 (6 bases). Germline lookup yields CDR1 MGHRA and CDR2 YSYEKL. This CDR3 is 17 amino acids long. Trimming cost V 0 bases and J 0 bases, with 15 bases left between them. The CDR3 nucleotides read TGCGCCAGCAGCCAAGATCCGCAAGGCGGGGTCTCCTACGAGCAGTACTTC. Its protein is CASSQDPQGGVSYEQYF.

This chain joins TRBV25-1 and TRBJ2-5, with 8 nucleotides matching TRBD2. The tail of the sequence fits TRBJ2-7 better, so the J call may be wrong. This CDR3 has 11 amino acids. The germline V gene has CDR1 MGHDK and CDR2 SYGVNS. The chain's CDR3 is CASNSGVEQYF. In DNA form, the CDR3 reads TGTGCCAGCAATAGCGGGGTCGAGCAGTACTTC.

In its sample, this clone was seen once. The chain has TRBV28 and TRBJ1-5, with 11 bases identical to TRBD1. With V trimmed by 0 bases and J by 6 bases, 4 bases remained unmatched. The CDR3 is made up of 16 amino acids. Per the germline V gene, CDR1 is MDHEN and CDR2 is SYDVKM. DNA for the CDR3: TGTGCCAGCAGTTTATGGGGGACAGGGGGGGTTCAGCCCCAGCATTTT. Translation: CASSLWGTGGVQPQHF. The full variable domain, its missing parts supplied by reference TRBV28 and TRBJ1-5, is DVKVTQSSRYLVKRTGEKVFLECVQDMDHENMFWYRQDPGLGLRLIYFSYDVKMKEKGDIPEGYSVSREKKERFSLILESASTNQTSMYLCASSLWGTGGVQPQHFGDGTRLSIL.

CDR3 protein: CASSEASGINGYTF. As DNA, the CDR3 is TGTGCCAGCAGTGAAGCTTCGGGGATAAATGGCTACACCTTC. The gene calls are TRBV6-1 and TRBJ1-2; D not certain. Between the trimmed V and J ends, which lost 0 bases and 6 bases, there was a span of 11 bases. Germline assignment: CDR1 MNHNS and CDR2 SASEGT. This CDR3 is 14 amino acids long.

V is TRBV29-1 and J is TRBJ2-5, with 9 bases matching TRBD1. The J call is in doubt because the DNA end fits TRBJ2-7 better. This CDR3 is 14 amino acids long. Germline values: CDR1 SQVTM, CDR2 ANQGSEA. The CDR3 sequence is CSARPGTGTYEQYF. CDR3 DNA: TGCAGCGCCCGACCCGGGACAGGGACCTACGAGCAGTACTTC.

This chain connects TRBV21-1 to TRBJ1-5; the table assigns TRBD1, which was not confirmed against the DNA. TRBV21-1 is flagged as a pseudogene. CDR3 length equals 14 residues. CDR3 residues: CASISRDRALTQHF. In DNA form, the CDR3 reads TGTGCCAGCATCAGCCGGGACAGGGCCCTCACCCAGCATTTT.

The V and J genes are TRBV7-6 and TRBJ2-7, with TRBD2 as a possible D gene (5 bases). CDR3 length: 12 residues. Trimming stripped 0 bases from V and 7 bases from J, with 7 bases between. CDR1 is SGHVS, CDR2 FNYEAQ, per germline. DNA for the CDR3: TGTGCCAGCAGCTTAGCGGGCGGGGAGCAGTACTTC. Protein: CASSLAGGEQYF.